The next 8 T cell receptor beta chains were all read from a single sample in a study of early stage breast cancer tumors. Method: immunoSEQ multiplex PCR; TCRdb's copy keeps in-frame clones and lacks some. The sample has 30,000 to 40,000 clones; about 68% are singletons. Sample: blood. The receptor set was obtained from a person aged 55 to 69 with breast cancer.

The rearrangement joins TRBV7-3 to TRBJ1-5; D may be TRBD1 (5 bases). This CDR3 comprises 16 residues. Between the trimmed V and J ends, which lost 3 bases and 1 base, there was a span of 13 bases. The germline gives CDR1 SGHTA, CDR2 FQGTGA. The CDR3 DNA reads TGTGCCAGCAGCTTCCGGGACGGAGAGAGCAATCAGCCCCAGCATTTT. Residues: CASSFRDGESNQPQHF.

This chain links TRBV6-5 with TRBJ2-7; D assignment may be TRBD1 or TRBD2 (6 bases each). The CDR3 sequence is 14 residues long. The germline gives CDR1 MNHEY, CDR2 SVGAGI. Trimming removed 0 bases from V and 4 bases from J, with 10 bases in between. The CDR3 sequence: CASSYSRGEYEQYF. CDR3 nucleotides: TGTGCCAGCAGTTACTCAAGGGGGGAGTACGAGCAGTACTTC.

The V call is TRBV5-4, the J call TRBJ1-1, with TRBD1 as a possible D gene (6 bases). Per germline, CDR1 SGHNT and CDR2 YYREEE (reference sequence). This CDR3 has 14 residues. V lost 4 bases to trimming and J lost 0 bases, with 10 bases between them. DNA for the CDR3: TGTGCCAGCAGCACAGGGTTAATGAACACTGAAGCTTTCTTT. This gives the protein CASSTGLMNTEAFF. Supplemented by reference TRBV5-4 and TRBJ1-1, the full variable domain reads ETGVTQSPTHLIKTRGQQVTLRCSSQSGHNTVSWYQQALGQGPQFIFQYYREEENGRGNFPPRFSGLQFPNYSSELNVNALELDDSALYLCASSTGLMNTEAFFGQGTRLTVV.

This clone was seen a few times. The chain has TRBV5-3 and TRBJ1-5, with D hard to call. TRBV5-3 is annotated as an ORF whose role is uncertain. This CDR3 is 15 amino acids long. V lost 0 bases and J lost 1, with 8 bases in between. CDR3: CARSLAEGSNQPQHF. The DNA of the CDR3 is TGTGCCAGAAGCTTGGCCGAGGGAAGCAATCAGCCCCAGCATTTT.

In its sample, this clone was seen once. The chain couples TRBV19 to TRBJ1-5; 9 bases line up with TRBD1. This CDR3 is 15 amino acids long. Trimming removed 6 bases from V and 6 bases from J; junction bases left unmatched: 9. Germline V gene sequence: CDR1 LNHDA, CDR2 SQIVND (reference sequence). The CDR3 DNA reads TGTGCCAGTAGATATACAGGGGGCGCGGTTCAGCCCCAGCATTTT. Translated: CASRYTGGAVQPQHF.

CDR3 region: CASSAIPDTQYF. The CDR3 coding sequence is TGTGCCAGCAGTGCCATCCCAGATACGCAGTATTTT. The chain uses TRBV7-9 and TRBJ2-3; D uncertain. Germline V gene lookup returns CDR1 SEHNR and CDR2 FQNEAQ (reference sequence). The germline V and J ends were trimmed by 6 bases and 4 bases, with 8 bases remaining between them. The CDR3 is 12 residues long.

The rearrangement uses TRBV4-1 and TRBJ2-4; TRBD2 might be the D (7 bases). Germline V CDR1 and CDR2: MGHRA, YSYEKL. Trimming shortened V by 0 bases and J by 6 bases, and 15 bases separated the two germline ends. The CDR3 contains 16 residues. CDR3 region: CASSQDGGAILNIQYF. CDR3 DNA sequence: TGCGCCAGCAGCCAAGATGGGGGGGCAATTTTAAACATTCAGTACTTC.

The CDR3 here is CASRIRTGNQPQHF. DNA for the CDR3: TGTGCCAGCAGGATACGGACAGGCAATCAGCCCCAGCATTTT. The chain combines TRBV6-6 with TRBJ1-5, with D possibly matching TRBD1 (6 bases). V lost 6 bases, J lost 2 bases, and 11 bases lay in between. Germline-derived CDR1 and CDR2 are MNHNY and SVGAGI (reference sequence). CDR3 length: 14 residues.